These 16 T cell receptor beta chains share one sample of origin, sequenced in a study of Ad26.COV2.S vaccination and SARS-CoV-2 variants. Sample treatment: 19 received Ad26.COV2.S at low or high dose, single or two shots; 5 received placebo; per-sample allocation not given. The investigators took samples on day 63 after the first vaccine or placebo injection. Clones were sequenced by immunoSEQ multiplex PCR, and TCRdb holds only the in-frame ones, with some missing. Of a few hundred thousand clones listed, approximately 87% are singletons. The sequences come from peripheral blood, collected in a trial of Ad26.COV2.S vaccine versus placebo. These receptors all stem from a person aged 18-65 years who received the Ad26.COV2.S COVID-19 vaccine or a placebo.

In this sample, this clone turned up once. CDR3 loop: CASSLGPSLNEQFF. In nucleotides, the CDR3 is TGTGCCAGCAGCTTAGGTCCGTCTCTGAATGAGCAGTTCTTC. This chain uses TRBV11-3 with TRBJ2-1; D remains unclear. CDR1 is SGHNT and CDR2 is YENEEA in the germline V gene. This CDR3 has 14 amino acids. With 1 base removed from V and 7 bases from J, the gap between germline ends came to 11 bases.

This sequence joins TRBV5-5 and TRBJ2-7; D is perhaps TRBD1 (5 bases). CDR1 is SGHKS and CDR2 is YYEKEE in the germline V gene (reference sequence). Trimming shortened V by 1 base and J by 4 bases, and 12 bases separated the two germline ends. The CDR3 length is 14 residues. CDR3 sequence: CASSLSWQGYEQYV. CDR3 DNA: TGTGCCAGCAGCTTGTCTTGGCAGGGATACGAGCAGTACGTC.

The genes are TRBV11-2 and TRBJ2-1; TRBD2 aligns across 9 bases. Trimming at V came to 0 bases and at J to 6 bases, leaving 3 bases not matched to a gene. CDR1 is SGHAT, CDR2 FQNNGV, per germline. The CDR3 runs 15 residues. As DNA, the CDR3 is TGTGCCAGCAGCTTAGAAGCGGGAGGTTCCAATGAGCAGTTCTTC. Protein sequence: CASSLEAGGSNEQFF.

The V gene is TRBV2, the J gene TRBJ1-2; 8 bases map to TRBD1. The trim removed 5 bases at V and 3 bases at J, leaving 5 bases unmatched. Germline assignment: CDR1 SNHLY and CDR2 FYNNEI. The CDR3 is made up of 14 amino acids. The CDR3 protein is CASSITGGDYGYTF. The CDR3 coding sequence is TGTGCCAGCAGTATAACAGGGGGTGACTATGGCTACACCTTC. Supplemented by reference TRBV2 and TRBJ1-2, the full variable domain reads EPEVTQTPSHQVTQMGQEVILRCVPISNHLYFYWYRQILGQKVEFLVSFYNNEISEKSEIFDDQFSVERPDGSNFTLKIRSTKLEDSAMYFCASSITGGDYGYTFGSGTRLTVV.

The chain employs TRBV13 and TRBJ1-1, with D possibly TRBD1 on 6 matching bases. The CDR3 is 23 residues long. The V and J ends lost 1 base and 2 bases respectively, with 35 bases between them. Germline loops: CDR1 PRHDT, CDR2 FYEKMQ (reference sequence). The CDR3 region is CASSLVWVLRGSDLGAINTEAFF. In DNA form, the CDR3 reads TGTGCCAGCAGCTTAGTATGGGTTTTGAGGGGGTCGGACCTCGGGGCCATTAACACTGAAGCTTTCTTT.

This clone occurred once. The chain recombines TRBV14 with TRBJ1-1, with no clear D. Germline V gives CDR1 SGHDN, CDR2 FVKESK. V lost 5 bases and J lost 0, with 10 bases in between. The CDR3 is made up of 14 amino acids. The CDR3 is CASSLSGMNTEAFF. The CDR3 nucleotides read TGTGCCAGCAGCTTGTCGGGCATGAACACTGAAGCTTTCTTT.

This clone was counted once. This chain uses TRBV6-2 or TRBV6-3 with TRBJ1-4, with D possibly matching TRBD1 (6 bases). The CDR3 loop spans 14 amino acids. The germline CDR1 and CDR2 sequences are MNHEY and SVGEGT. V was pared by 5 bases and J by 7 bases, with 14 bases between. CDR3 sequence (DNA): TGTGCCAGCAGTAGTCGACAGGACGGTGAAAAACTGTTTTTT. This encodes CASSSRQDGEKLFF.

The rearrangement links TRBV18 to TRBJ2-2; the D gene is possibly TRBD1 (6 bases). CDR3 length equals 15 residues. Germline CDR1 KGHSH, CDR2 LQKENI. Trimming took 2 bases from V and 8 from J, leaving 15 bases between them. DNA for the CDR3: TGTGCCAGCTCACCAACACAGGGCACTGCGGGGGAGCTGTTTTTT. Translation gives CASSPTQGTAGELFF.

CDR3 DNA sequence: TGTGCCAGCAGTATAACGAATAATCAGCCCCAGCATTTT. Amino acid sequence: CASSITNNQPQHF. The chain links TRBV12-3 or TRBV12-4 to TRBJ1-5; no reliable D call. Trimming pared 5 bases from V and 4 bases from J, leaving 9 bases between. The CDR3 loop spans 13 amino acids.

On this clone itself: Because the CDR3's place on the DNA is in doubt, the DNA is left out and the CDR3 is given as listed by TCRdb. The rearrangement uses TRBV6-1 and TRBJ1-2. Germline CDR1 is MNHNS and CDR2 is SASEGT. The CDR3 is 15 residues long, counting both termini. The CDR3 sequence is CASSSSGTANYGYTF.

This chain links TRBV27 with TRBJ2-5, with 10 bases identical to TRBD2. The CDR3 spans 15 residues. Germline CDR1 MNHEY, CDR2 SMNVEV (reference sequence). Trimming at V came to 5 bases and at J to 5 bases, leaving 8 bases not matched to a gene. CDR3 sequence: CASSPLAGVPETQYF. The DNA of the CDR3 is TGTGCCAGCAGTCCCCTAGCGGGAGTCCCGGAGACCCAGTACTTC.

The chain combines TRBV10-3 with TRBJ1-1, with a tentative D call TRBD1 (6 bases). Trimming took 6 bases from V and 1 from J, leaving 9 bases between them. This CDR3 has 13 amino acids. Germline CDR1 and CDR2: ENHRY and SYGVKD. CDR3 protein: CAISSTGNTEAFF. CDR3 in DNA: TGTGCCATCAGCTCGACAGGGAACACTGAAGCTTTCTTT.

This clone was counted a single time. The gene calls are TRBV4-3 and TRBJ2-1, with 14 bases matching TRBD2. Germline V CDR1 and CDR2: LGHNA, YSLEER. V shed 1 base, J shed 7 bases, and the junction held 3 bases outside the gene matches. The CDR3 is made up of 16 amino acids. The CDR3 is CASSQGTSGGQNEQFF. CDR3 sequence (DNA): TGCGCCAGCAGCCAAGGGACTAGCGGGGGGCAGAATGAGCAGTTCTTC.

The chain is built from TRBV6-1 and TRBJ2-3; 13 positions match TRBD2. Losses at the gene ends were 4 bases for V and 2 bases for J; bases not matched to a gene: 3. CDR1 is MNHNS and CDR2 is SASEGT in the germline V gene. The CDR3 totals 16 residues. CDR3 sequence reads: CASSALAGGLTDTQYF. CDR3 coding DNA: TGTGCCAGCAGTGCACTAGCGGGGGGGCTCACAGATACGCAGTATTTT.

This chain joins TRBV7-2 and TRBJ2-1, with 9 bases aligning to TRBD1. The V gene end was trimmed by 3 bases and the J gene end by 2 bases; junction bases not matched to a gene: 5. The germline V gene has CDR1 SGHTA and CDR2 FQGNSA. CDR3 size: 16 residues. CDR3 loop: CASSLDRGPAYNEQFF. The DNA for the CDR3 is TGTGCCAGCAGCTTGGACAGGGGTCCTGCCTACAATGAGCAGTTCTTC.

This rearrangement joins TRBV19 to TRBJ1-4, with a possible D match to TRBD1 (6 bases). CDR3 length: 17 amino acids. Trimming shortened V by 0 bases and J by 5 bases, and 16 bases separated the two germline ends. The V gene's germline CDR1 is LNHDA and CDR2 SQIVND (reference sequence). The chain's CDR3 is CASSIEETGLGNEKLFF. The CDR3 region has the DNA TGTGCCAGTAGTATAGAGGAAACAGGGCTTGGGAATGAAAAACTGTTTTTT.